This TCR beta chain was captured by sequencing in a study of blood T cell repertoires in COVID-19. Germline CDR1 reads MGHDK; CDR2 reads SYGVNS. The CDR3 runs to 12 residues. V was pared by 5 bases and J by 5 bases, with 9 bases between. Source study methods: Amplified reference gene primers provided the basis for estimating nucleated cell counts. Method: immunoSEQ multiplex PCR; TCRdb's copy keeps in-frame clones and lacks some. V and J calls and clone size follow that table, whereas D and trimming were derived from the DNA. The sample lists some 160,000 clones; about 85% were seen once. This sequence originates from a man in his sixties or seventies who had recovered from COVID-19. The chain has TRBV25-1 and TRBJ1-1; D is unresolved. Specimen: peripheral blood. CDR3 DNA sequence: TGTGCCAGCAGTACCGTGGCAACTGAAGCTTTCTTT. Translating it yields CASSTVATEAFF.